This T cell receptor beta chain originates from a study of blood T cell repertoires in COVID-19. Study-wide context: Samples came from the United States, Italy and Spain, spanning acute and convalescent COVID-19. PBMCs, B-cell-depleted T cells, or T cells provided the cDNA or gDNA that made up the material.

Original handling: Cell counts per sample came from amplifying reference gene primers. Profiled with immunoSEQ multiplex PCR; TCRdb holds only in-frame clones, not every one. The DNA was the basis for D and trimming; V, J and clone size are from that table. The sample contains approximately 200,000 clones, about 88% of which appear only once. The V gene's germline CDR1 is MNHEY and CDR2 SMNVEV (reference sequence). This CDR3 is 14 amino acids long. The junction had 3 bases not matched to a gene; V was cut back by 6 bases and J by 1 base. Sequenced material: peripheral blood. This rearrangement joins TRBV27 to TRBJ1-2; TRBD1 matches 9 bases. The origin of this receptor is a young woman with active or convalescent COVID-19. This CDR3 is CASSRDRVNYGYTF. The CDR3 DNA sequence: TGTGCCAGCAGCCGGGACAGGGTTAACTATGGCTACACCTTC.